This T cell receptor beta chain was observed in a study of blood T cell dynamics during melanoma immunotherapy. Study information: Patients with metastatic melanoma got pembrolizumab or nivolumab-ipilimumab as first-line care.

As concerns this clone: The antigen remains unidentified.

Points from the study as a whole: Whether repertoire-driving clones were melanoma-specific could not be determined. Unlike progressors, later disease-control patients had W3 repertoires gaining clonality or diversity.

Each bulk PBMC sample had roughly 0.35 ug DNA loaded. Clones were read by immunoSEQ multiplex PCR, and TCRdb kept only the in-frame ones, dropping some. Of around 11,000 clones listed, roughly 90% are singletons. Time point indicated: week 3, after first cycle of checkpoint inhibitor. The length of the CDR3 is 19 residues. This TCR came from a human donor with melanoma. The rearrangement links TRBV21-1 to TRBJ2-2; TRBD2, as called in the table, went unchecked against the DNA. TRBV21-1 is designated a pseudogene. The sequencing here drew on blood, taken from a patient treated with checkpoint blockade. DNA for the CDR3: TGTGCCAGCAGCCCCCATGGGGCTAGCGGGAGAGTGAACACCGGGGAGCTGTTTTTT. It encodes CASSPHGASGRVNTGELFF.